The 13 T cell receptor beta chains reported below all come from one sample, sequenced in a study of blood T cell repertoires in COVID-19. The data were produced by immunoSEQ multiplex PCR, yet TCRdb's version contains in-frame clones alone and is incomplete. Here the sample spans about 270,000 clones, roughly 84% being singletons. Sequenced: peripheral blood. Receptors originate from a human donor with COVID-19, enrolled during active disease. The donor label of this sample is uncertain.

V usage is TRBV3-1 (or the pseudogene TRBV3-2) and J usage is TRBJ1-5; 10 bases are shared with TRBD1. This CDR3 region has 15 residues. Germline V lookup: CDR1 LGHDT, CDR2 YNNKEL (reference sequence). V lost 4 bases, J lost 2 bases, and 2 bases stayed unmatched. The CDR3 region is CASSRGTGGNQPQHF. For the CDR3, the DNA is TGTGCCAGCAGCCGGGGGACAGGGGGCAATCAGCCCCAGCATTTT.

The V and J genes are TRBV7-2 and TRBJ2-5; TRBD2 might be the D (5 bases). The CDR3 sequence is 13 residues long. CDR1 SGHTA and CDR2 FQGNSA come from the germline V gene. Deletions cut 6 bases from V and 5 bases from J, with 13 bases between. The CDR3 here is CASRPLGRETQYF. In nucleotides, the CDR3 is TGTGCCAGCAGACCACTAGGGCGTGAGACCCAGTACTTC.

This clone came up a few times. The J gene is TRBJ2-7, the V gene TRBV11-2, with D perhaps TRBD1 (6 bases). V was pared by 7 bases and J by 3 bases, with 13 bases between. The CDR3 consists of 13 residues. Germline V gives CDR1 SGHAT, CDR2 FQNNGV. The CDR3 DNA reads TGTGCCAGCAAGGGGACATCAAGCTACGAGCAGTACTTC. As protein: CASKGTSSYEQYF. Together with reference TRBV11-2 and TRBJ2-7, the CDR3 gives the full variable domain: EAGVAQSPRYKIIEKRQSVAFWCNPISGHATLYWYQQILGQGPKLLIQFQNNGVVDDSQLPKDRFSAERLKGVDSTLKIQPAKLEDSAVYLCASKGTSSYEQYFGPGTRLTVT.

The chain combines TRBV6-5 with TRBJ1-2; weak D call: TRBD1 (6 bases). V lost 4 bases and J lost 5, with 11 bases in between. The CDR3 has 13 amino acids. Germline CDR1 reads MNHEY; CDR2 reads SVGAGI. CDR3 residues: CASSSQGPYGYTF. The CDR3, as DNA: TGTGCCAGCAGTTCACAGGGACCTTATGGCTACACCTTC.

The chain joins TRBV18 to TRBJ1-1; maybe TRBD1 (5 bases). Trimming removed 2 bases from V and 0 bases from J, with 16 bases in between. The CDR3 runs to 17 residues. CDR1 is KGHSH, CDR2 LQKENI, per germline. CDR3 nucleotides: TGTGCCAGCTCACCAATAGCCCAGGGAGGAATGAACACTGAAGCTTTCTTT. It specifies CASSPIAQGGMNTEAFF.

This chain uses TRBV6-5 with TRBJ2-7, with D possibly TRBD2 on 5 matching bases. Trimming pared 6 bases from V and 0 bases from J, leaving 12 bases between. Germline V lookup: CDR1 MNHEY, CDR2 SVGAGI. The CDR3 is 14 amino acids. CDR3 DNA sequence: TGTGCCAGCAGCCTAGAGGGCTACTCCTACGAGCAGTACTTC. Translating gives CASSLEGYSYEQYF.

The chain is built from TRBV6-1 and TRBJ1-5; TRBD1 might be the D (6 bases). Germline V gene sequence: CDR1 MNHNS, CDR2 SASEGT. Trimming stripped 3 bases from V and 9 bases from J, with 15 bases between. There are 14 residues in the CDR3. The CDR3 DNA is TGTGCCAGCAGTGAGGAGGCAGGGGATAGGCCCCAGCATTTT. Its translation is CASSEEAGDRPQHF.

This clone was seen a handful of times. This rearrangement joins TRBV5-1 to TRBJ2-5; TRBD1 might be the D (6 bases). Germline loops: CDR1 SGHRS, CDR2 YFSETQ. V was shortened by 4 bases and J by 3 bases, with 16 bases between the two germline ends. The CDR3 consists of 15 residues. CDR3 DNA sequence: TGCGCCAGCAGCCCCACTAACAGGGTGGAAGAGACCCAGTACTTC. Protein product: CASSPTNRVEETQYF.

The chain is built from TRBV2 and TRBJ1-5; 7 bases are a match to TRBD1. The germline V gene has CDR1 SNHLY and CDR2 FYNNEI. Germline trimming cut 8 bases from V and 5 bases from J; bases unmatched to any gene: 6. The CDR3 loop spans 13 amino acids. The CDR3 is CASQGDGDQPQHF. DNA of the CDR3: TGTGCCAGCCAGGGGGACGGGGATCAGCCCCAGCATTTT. The variable domain in full, with the rest retrieved from reference TRBV2 and TRBJ1-5, is EPEVTQTPSHQVTQMGQEVILRCVPISNHLYFYWYRQILGQKVEFLVSFYNNEISEKSEIFDDQFSVERPDGSNFTLKIRSTKLEDSAMYFCASQGDGDQPQHFGDGTRLSIL.

This chain uses TRBV13 with TRBJ1-1; the match to TRBD1 covers 7 bases. Germline V lookup: CDR1 PRHDT, CDR2 FYEKMQ (reference sequence). V lost 1 base, J lost 6 bases, and 2 bases stayed unmatched. The CDR3 spans 13 residues. The CDR3 nucleotides read TGTGCCAGCAGCTTAGCAGGGGGATCTGAAGCTTTCTTT. Translating gives CASSLAGGSEAFF.

This rearrangement joins TRBV5-1 to TRBJ1-2; D is uncertain. The CDR3 length is 15 residues. Germline CDR1 SGHRS, CDR2 YFSETQ. Trimming pared 1 base from V and 1 base from J, leaving 11 bases between. The CDR3 nucleotides read TGCGCCAGCAGCTTGTATCGCCGGGATAACTATGGCTACACCTTC. The encoded protein is CASSLYRRDNYGYTF. The full variable domain, with the rest looked up from reference TRBV5-1 and TRBJ1-2, is KAGVTQTPRYLIKTRGQQVTLSCSPISGHRSVSWYQQTPGQGLQFLFEYFSETQRNKGNFPGRFSGRQFSNSRSEMNVSTLELGDSALYLCASSLYRRDNYGYTFGSGTRLTVV.

V is TRBV7-8 and J is TRBJ2-1; D may be TRBD1 (6 bases). The V gene lost 1 base and the J gene lost 0 bases, with 7 bases spanning the gap. Looked up from germline, CDR1 is SGHVS and CDR2 is FQNEAQ. This CDR3 spans 15 amino acids. The CDR3 bases are TGTGCCAGCAGCTTAGGGGGGCTCTCCTACAATGAGCAGTTCTTC. Translation gives CASSLGGLSYNEQFF. The whole variable domain, remainder taken from reference TRBV7-8 and TRBJ2-1, is GAGVSQSPRYKVAKRGQDVALRCDPISGHVSLFWYQQALGQGPEFLTYFQNEAQLDKSGLPSDRFFAERPEGSVSTLKIQRTQQEDSAVYLCASSLGGLSYNEQFFGPGTRLTVL.

The rearrangement joins TRBV7-3 to TRBJ2-7, with TRBD2 matching 12 bases. CDR1 is SGHTA, CDR2 FQGTGA, per germline. This CDR3 contains 16 residues. V lost 1 base to trimming and J lost 9 bases; unmatched junction nucleotides: 10. This chain's CDR3 is CASSLSLAGGPTRQYF. In DNA, the CDR3 is TGTGCCAGCAGCTTAAGTCTAGCGGGAGGGCCTACGAGGCAGTACTTC.